Below, 21 T cell receptor beta chains from the same sample are listed, as sequenced in a study of cytomegalovirus exposure and HLA in healthy donors (dated by TCRdb to 2015 to 2018). The method behind the library was the immunoSEQ multiplex PCR assay. The multiplex PCR relied on a mix of 60 forward primers for TCR Vbeta segments and 13 reverse primers for TCR Jbeta segments. Here the immuneACCESS table is served through TCRdb, limited to in-frame sequences with V and J called. Missing clones are a known gap in these copies; in checked studies unresolved V genes cover under half, and the rest lacks a known reason. This sample comprises about 110,000 clones, under 80% of them detected only once. 14% of the sample rests with the top ten. Input material: PBMCs. These receptors were obtained from a woman aged 40 to 50 in good health and CMV-seropositive.

The DNA for the CDR3 is TGCGCCAGCAGCCCACGACAACTGAGCTCTGGGGCCAACGTCCTGACTTTC. Its protein product is CASSPRQLSSGANVLTF. This chain connects TRBV5-1 to TRBJ2-6; D gene unclear. The CDR3 runs to 17 residues. Trimming shortened V by 4 bases and J by 0 bases, and 14 bases separated the two germline ends. Per germline, CDR1 SGHRS and CDR2 YFSETQ.

There are a few counts of this clone. The chain employs TRBV11-2 and TRBJ1-1, with TRBD1 matching over 8 bases. V was clipped by 2 bases and J by 6 bases; unmatched bases: 8. Germline CDR1 reads SGHAT; CDR2 reads FQNNGV. The CDR3 contains 15 residues. CDR3 sequence reads: CASSLIRTGWAEAFF. The CDR3 nucleotides read TGTGCCAGCAGCTTAATCAGGACAGGGTGGGCTGAAGCTTTCTTT.

This chain links TRBV11-3 with TRBJ2-1; 10 bases are a match to TRBD1. The CDR3 is made up of 15 amino acids. Germline-derived CDR1 and CDR2 are SGHNT and YENEEA. V lost 5 bases, J lost 6 bases, and 7 bases stayed unmatched. The CDR3 nucleotides read TGTGCCAGCAGCCTTGGGGGACAGGGGATCAATGAGCAGTTCTTC. Protein product: CASSLGGQGINEQFF.

The chain joins TRBV5-4 to TRBJ2-3; 8 bases map to TRBD2. The V segment lost 2 bases and the J segment 1 base; nucleotides outside the gene matches: 3. The CDR3 is made up of 15 amino acids. The germline CDR1 and CDR2 sequences are SGHNT and YYREEE (reference sequence). CDR3 DNA sequence: TGTGCCAGCAGCTTAGCGGGGGCTGGCACAGATACGCAGTATTTT. Its protein is CASSLAGAGTDTQYF. The full variable domain, rest sourced from reference TRBV5-4 and TRBJ2-3, is ETGVTQSPTHLIKTRGQQVTLRCSSQSGHNTVSWYQQALGQGPQFIFQYYREEENGRGNFPPRFSGLQFPNYSSELNVNALELDDSALYLCASSLAGAGTDTQYFGPGTRLTVL.

This clone occurred a few times. V and J are TRBV27 and TRBJ1-4; 7 bases match TRBD1. Trimming at V came to 5 bases and at J to 2 bases, leaving 2 bases not matched to a gene. The CDR3 is made up of 14 amino acids. CDR1 and CDR2 from the germline V gene are MNHEY and SMNVEV (reference sequence). In DNA, the CDR3 is TGTGCCAGCAGTGCACAGGGGACTAATGAAAAACTGTTTTTT. It translates to CASSAQGTNEKLFF.

V and J are TRBV7-8 and TRBJ1-1; the match to TRBD1 covers 7 bases. The CDR3 has 18 amino acids. Germline CDR1 SGHVS, CDR2 FQNEAQ. Unmatched junction bases numbered 16, after V lost 5 bases and J lost 1 base. The CDR3, as DNA: TGTGCCAGCAGCAGGGACAGCTCGAATCAGATTCGGAACACTGAAGCTTTCTTT. Its protein product is CASSRDSSNQIRNTEAFF.

V is TRBV7-2 and J is TRBJ2-5; a weak D match, TRBD2 (5 bases). The germline gives CDR1 SGHTA, CDR2 FQGNSA. The CDR3 totals 13 residues. V dropped 3 bases and J dropped 4 bases, with 9 bases sitting between them. In nucleotides, the CDR3 is TGTGCCAGCAGCTTCGGAGGAGGAGAGACCCAGTACTTC. Amino acid sequence: CASSFGGGETQYF.

This chain uses TRBV7-2 with TRBJ1-4, with a possible D match to TRBD1 (5 bases). The germline V and J ends were trimmed by 5 bases and 4 bases, with 17 bases remaining between them. The CDR3 sequence is 16 residues long. Germline V gives CDR1 SGHTA, CDR2 FQGNSA. The CDR3 loop is CASSPSPAGHNEKLFF. In nucleotides, the CDR3 is TGTGCCAGCAGCCCCAGCCCCGCAGGACATAATGAAAAACTGTTTTTT.

The chain uses TRBV9 and TRBJ1-1; no clear D. The CDR3 covers 15 residues. Germline loops: CDR1 SGDLS, CDR2 YYNGEE. The ends were cut back, 3 bases at V and 0 bases at J, with 12 bases in the middle. The DNA for the CDR3 is TGTGCCAGCAGCGCCTCCGGAGGCTTGAACACTGAAGCTTTCTTT. Amino acids: CASSASGGLNTEAFF.

There are a few counts of this clone. The rearrangement joins TRBV7-2 to TRBJ1-2; 7 bases are shared with TRBD1. The CDR3 loop spans 14 amino acids. J gave up 0 bases and V 5 bases, and 3 bases lay outside the gene matches. Germline V gene data show CDR1 as SGHTA and CDR2 as FQGNSA. In DNA form, the CDR3 reads TGTGCCAGCAGCCCCGGGACAGCTAACTATGGCTACACCTTC. This gives the protein CASSPGTANYGYTF.

The chain couples TRBV6-4 to TRBJ1-5; perhaps TRBD1 as D (6 bases). This CDR3 contains 18 residues. V lost 0 bases, J lost 2 bases, and 17 bases lay in between. Germline CDR1 is MRHNA and CDR2 is SNTAGT. The CDR3 DNA is TGTGCCAGCAGTGACTCGAGGGTAGGGGGAGCGGGCAATCAGCCCCAGCATTTT. It specifies CASSDSRVGGAGNQPQHF.

The V gene is TRBV5-1, the J gene TRBJ2-1; tentative D call: TRBD2 (5 bases). The V and J ends lost 3 bases and 4 bases respectively, with 14 bases between them. This CDR3 is 15 amino acids long. Germline assignment: CDR1 SGHRS and CDR2 YFSETQ. DNA of the CDR3: TGCGCCAGCAGCTATAGTGCTAGCCAATACAATGAGCAGTTCTTC. It specifies CASSYSASQYNEQFF.

CDR3 loop: CASSQESRFSSYNSPLHF. Here the CDR3 DNA reads TGCGCCAGCAGCCAAGAATCCCGTTTTAGCTCCTATAATTCACCCCTCCACTTT. This rearrangement joins TRBV4-1 to TRBJ1-6; D is unclear. From germline, CDR1 is MGHRA and CDR2 YSYEKL. The CDR3 spans 18 residues. Trimming shortened V by 0 bases and J by 0 bases, and 12 bases separated the two germline ends.

The chain joins TRBV4-3 to TRBJ2-7; perhaps TRBD2 as D (7 bases). Trimming left V 1 base short and J 2 bases short, with 12 bases between. Per germline, CDR1 LGHNA and CDR2 YSLEER. This CDR3 contains 15 residues. The chain's CDR3 is CASSQVGGGAYEQYF. The CDR3 coding sequence is TGCGCCAGCAGCCAAGTTGGAGGGGGGGCCTACGAGCAGTACTTC.

Points on this clone: Other DNA variants within this sample encode the same CDR3. For the CDR3, the DNA is TGCGCCAGCAGCCCAGGGCCGCAAGAGACCCAGTACTTC. This codes for CASSPGPQETQYF. This chain connects TRBV5-1 to TRBJ2-5, with D possibly TRBD1 on 5 matching bases. Germline assignment: CDR1 SGHRS and CDR2 YFSETQ. This CDR3 has 13 amino acids. V lost 4 bases to trimming and J lost 2 bases, with 9 bases between them.

The chain employs TRBV29-1 and TRBJ1-1, with no clear D. Trimming removed 6 bases at V and 4 bases at J, with 9 bases between. Germline lookup yields CDR1 SQVTM and CDR2 ANQGSEA. The CDR3 is made up of 11 amino acids. This chain's CDR3 is CSVLYGTEAFF. For the CDR3, the DNA is TGCAGCGTCCTTTACGGCACTGAAGCTTTCTTT.

This clone showed up just once. The chain carries TRBV2 and TRBJ1-1; possibly TRBD1 for D (6 bases). The V gene lost 6 bases and the J gene lost 8 bases, with 13 bases spanning the gap. The CDR3 runs to 12 residues. Germline-derived CDR1 and CDR2 are SNHLY and FYNNEI. The CDR3 nucleotides are TGTGCCAGCAGCAAGGACAGCCACGAAGCTTTCTTT. Translating gives CASSKDSHEAFF.

This chain links TRBV19 with TRBJ1-5; TRBD1 is a possible D gene (5 bases). Between the trimmed V and J ends, which lost 3 bases and 4 bases, there was a span of 7 bases. The length of the CDR3 is 13 residues. Germline CDR1 reads LNHDA; CDR2 reads SQIVND (reference sequence). The CDR3 protein is CASSMGGNQPQHF. In DNA form, the CDR3 reads TGTGCCAGTAGTATGGGGGGTAATCAGCCCCAGCATTTT.

The chain carries TRBV10-3 and TRBJ1-2; no clear D. CDR1 and CDR2 from the germline V gene are ENHRY and SYGVKD. This CDR3 comprises 15 residues. V lost 9 bases and J lost 6, with 23 bases in between. Written as DNA, the CDR3 is TGTGCCATAGCCCCAAGGAAAGTGGAGGATGATGGCTACACCTTC. Protein product: CAIAPRKVEDDGYTF.

V gene TRBV7-9 combines with J gene TRBJ2-7; 7 bases line up with TRBD1. The V gene's germline CDR1 is SEHNR and CDR2 FQNEAQ (reference sequence). Trimming at V came to 8 bases and at J to 3 bases, leaving 7 bases not matched to a gene. This CDR3 is built from 13 residues. The CDR3, as DNA: TGTGCCAGCCAACAGGGGCCAGGCTACGAGCAGTACTTC. Translating gives CASQQGPGYEQYF. The full variable domain, with the rest looked up from reference TRBV7-9 and TRBJ2-7, is DTGVSQNPRHKITKRGQNVTFRCDPISEHNRLYWYRQTLGQGPEFLTYFQNEAQLEKSRLLSDRFSAERPKGSFSTLEIQRTEQGDSAMYLCASQQGPGYEQYFGPGTRLTVT.

A word on this clone: In the same sample, other DNA sequences code for this CDR3. This rearrangement joins TRBV4-3 to TRBJ1-1; a possible D gene is TRBD1 (6 bases). This CDR3 region has 13 residues. V dropped 1 base and J dropped 5 bases, with 8 bases sitting between them. CDR1 LGHNA and CDR2 YSLEER come from the germline V gene. CDR3 sequence (DNA): TGCGCCAGCAGCCAAGTAGGGGGAACTGAAGCTTTCTTT. Amino acids: CASSQVGGTEAFF.